This T cell receptor (beta chain) was obtained from a study of human T cells and chemical hapten exposure. Broader study findings: No alteration of TCRs above 1 in 1000 frequency was seen with DPC sensitization. Large CDR3 similarity clusters arose significantly more often from expanded TCRs than from controls.

Specified time point: patch test 1, 2 weeks after DPC sensitization. Treatment here: therapeutic diphenylcyclopropenone sensitization with weekly scalp DPC. Comment on this clonotype: The antigen remains undetermined.

CDR3 size: 11 residues. Trimming removed 3 bases from V and 4 bases from J, with 7 bases in between. Germline V lookup: CDR1 DFQATT, CDR2 SNEGSKA (reference sequence). Unique molecular identifiers were affixed to discrete cDNA molecules within the library. One entry per CDR3 protein, called by TCRdb with MiXCR from the RACE reads. The sample records some 81,000 distinct CDR3 sequences, roughly 7.1% being singletons. The rearrangement joins TRBV20-1 to TRBJ2-7; D is perhaps TRBD1 (5 bases). The input for sequencing was whole blood, taken in connection with sensitization to the hapten diphenylcyclopropenone (DPC). The source of this sequence is a woman aged 25-40 years with alopecia areata. Some clones in this sample may be carry-over from other donors' samples. The CDR3 DNA follows: TGCAGTGCTAGGCAGGGATACGAGCAGTACTTC. It yields the protein CSARQGYEQYF.